This TCR beta chain originates from a study of T-cell reconstitution after alpha-beta-depleted transplantation in children. Findings and limits, study-wide: T-cell counts and diversity were attributed mostly to newly produced T cells one year after transplant. At around two months after transplant, the alpha-beta T cells were reportedly derived from several hundred expanded clones that came from non-depleted graft cells. Several patients had high TCRbeta diversity at day 60; it came from surviving recipient T cells and thymic progenitors.

The authors prepared the TCRbeta library with unique molecular identifiers. TCRdb processed the PCR reads anew with MiXCR; each CDR3 protein has one entry. The sample has under 75,000 distinct CDR3 sequences; around 9.9% are singletons. Losses at the gene ends were 6 bases for V and 6 bases for J; bases not matched to a gene: 5. This CDR3 is built from 15 residues. Germline-derived CDR1 and CDR2 are MNHNS and SASEGT. This clonotype was seen only a few times. What it binds is unknown. The material was PBMCs, obtained before TCRalphabeta/CD19-depleted stem cell transplant. The TCR sequence derives from a boy between 10 and 17 years old with acute myeloid leukemia, due to receive a stem cell transplant. The chain recombines TRBV6-1 with TRBJ2-3, with 14 positions matching TRBD2. For the CDR3, the DNA is TGTGCCAGCAGCGGGACTAGCGGGAGCTCGGATACGCAGTATTTT. This gives the protein CASSGTSGSSDTQYF.